This T cell receptor (beta chain) came from a study of blood T cell repertoires in COVID-19. Here immunoSEQ multiplex PCR was the method, and the copy in TCRdb shows in-frame clones only, minus some. The sample records roughly 200,000 clones, around 85% being singletons. The TCR was taken from a woman aged 55 to 70 with acute or convalescent COVID-19. The sample taken for sequencing was peripheral blood.

The CDR3 coding sequence is TGTGCCAGCAAATGGGGTGGGATGGGGAGGAACACTGAAGCTTTCTTT. Its translation: CASKWGGMGRNTEAFF. The chain joins TRBV2 to TRBJ1-1; D gene ambiguous. The CDR3 extends over 16 amino acids. V gave up 7 bases and J gave up 1 base, with 19 bases separating them. Germline V CDR1 and CDR2: SNHLY, FYNNEI.